One and the same sample provided the 29 T cell receptor beta chains below, sequenced in a study of beta chain features in type 1 diabetes. Every bit of the isolated RNA underwent reverse transcription, so sequencing read expressed TCRB transcripts. Profiling relied on immunoSEQ multiplex PCR, and the TCRdb table lists in-frame clones only, not all of them. The sample lists about 660,000 clones; over 13% were seen once. Findings and limits, study-wide: Shorter TCRB CDR3s, moderately but significantly so, were found in Type 1 diabetes patients in all four CD4+ subsets.

Antigens of these TCRs are unknown. Sequencing was carried out using naive CD4+ T cells from blood. Receptors were obtained from a man between 18 and 35 years old with type 1 diabetes.

The V gene is TRBV7-3, the J gene TRBJ2-1; 7 nucleotides agree with TRBD2. With 5 bases clipped from V and 4 bases from J, the junction kept 11 bases outside the gene matches. The CDR3 is 16 residues long. Per the germline V gene, CDR1 is SGHTA and CDR2 is FQGTGA. DNA of the CDR3: TGTGCCAGCAGCCCCGGGGGAGCGGGGCCTTACAATGAGCAGTTCTTC. The encoded protein is CASSPGGAGPYNEQFF.

V is TRBV5-1 and J is TRBJ2-1; 7 bases fit TRBD2. The CDR3 extends over 13 amino acids. Germline CDR1 SGHRS, CDR2 YFSETQ. V was clipped by 3 bases and J by 10 bases; unmatched bases: 7. CDR3 sequence reads: CASSSAGEGEQFF. The CDR3 nucleotides read TGCGCCAGCAGCTCGGCTGGGGAGGGGGAGCAGTTCTTC.

The chain uses TRBV7-9 and TRBJ1-2; D not resolved. Germline CDR1 SEHNR, CDR2 FQNEAQ (reference sequence). Trimming stripped 7 bases from V and 4 bases from J, with 19 bases between. There are 15 residues in the CDR3. The CDR3 loop is CASTLPGSGAYGYTF. The DNA of the CDR3 is TGTGCCAGCACCCTTCCGGGGTCAGGTGCCTATGGCTACACCTTC.

This clone was observed a few times. The chain uses TRBV29-1 and TRBJ2-3; D could derive from TRBD1 or TRBD2 (5 bases each). V shed 4 bases and J shed 6 bases, with 17 bases lying between them. Per germline, CDR1 SQVTM and CDR2 ANQGSEA. The CDR3 runs 14 residues. DNA for the CDR3: TGCAGCGTTGGGGCGACCGGGGCACGGGATACGCAGTATTTT. Amino acids: CSVGATGARDTQYF.

This clone appeared a few times. The chain is built from TRBV7-9 and TRBJ1-1; no reliable D call. The V and J ends lost 2 bases and 8 bases respectively, with 12 bases between them. Germline V gene sequence: CDR1 SEHNR, CDR2 FQNEAQ (reference sequence). The CDR3 extends over 13 amino acids. The CDR3 spells CASSLTSPGEAFF. DNA for the CDR3: TGTGCCAGCAGCTTAACGTCGCCCGGGGAAGCTTTCTTT.

The V and J genes are TRBV5-1 and TRBJ1-2; D is ambiguous. CDR3 length equals 13 residues. The germline gives CDR1 SGHRS, CDR2 YFSETQ. V was trimmed by 1 base and J by 5 bases, leaving 9 bases between them. The CDR3 DNA reads TGCGCCAGCAGCTTGATCCGGGGATATGGCTACACCTTC. The encoded protein is CASSLIRGYGYTF.

This clone was counted between two and nine times. The sample contains more than one DNA sequence encoding this CDR3. The rearrangement joins TRBV7-9 to TRBJ1-5, with 9 bases identical to TRBD1. The CDR3 has 14 amino acids. With V trimmed by 4 bases and J by 6 bases, 4 bases remained unmatched. CDR1 is SEHNR and CDR2 is FQNEAQ in the germline V gene (reference sequence). The DNA of the CDR3 is TGTGCCAGCAGCTCACAGGGGGCGGGTCAGCCCCAGCATTTT. Translating gives CASSSQGAGQPQHF.

Only a few counts were recorded for this clone. The V gene is TRBV4-2, the J gene TRBJ2-1, with 14 bases lining up with TRBD2. In germline, CDR1 is LGHNA, CDR2 YNFKEQ. J lost 6 bases, V lost 3 bases, and 1 base had no gene match. This CDR3 region has 15 residues. The CDR3 DNA reads as TGTGCCAGCAGCCAGGGACTAGCGGGAGCCAATGAGCAGTTCTTC. It encodes CASSQGLAGANEQFF.

The J gene is TRBJ1-2, the V gene TRBV19; D remains ambiguous. Trimming cost V 7 bases and J 12 bases, with 21 bases left between them. Germline CDR1 reads LNHDA; CDR2 reads SQIVND (reference sequence). The CDR3 contains 13 residues. CDR3 sequence: CASKPTDLSYHTF. Written as DNA, the CDR3 is TGTGCCAGTAAGCCCACAGATCTGAGTTATCACACCTTC. Full variable domain (remainder filled in from reference TRBV19 and TRBJ1-2): DGGITQSPKYLFRKEGQNVTLSCEQNLNHDAMYWYRQDPGQGLRLIYYSQIVNDFQKGDIAEGYSVSREKKESFPLTVTSAQKNPTAFYLCASKPTDLSYHTFGSGTRLTVV.

There are a few counts of this clone. This chain joins TRBV2 and TRBJ2-3; D possibly corresponds to TRBD2 (5 bases). V lost 5 bases and J 2 bases, leaving 17 bases between the germline ends. The germline V gene encodes CDR1 SNHLY and CDR2 FYNNEI. The CDR3 extends over 16 amino acids. The CDR3 sequence: CASSKQRPIYTDTQYF. The CDR3 DNA follows: TGTGCCAGCAGTAAACAGCGGCCAATTTACACAGATACGCAGTATTTT.

The V gene is TRBV5-6, the J gene TRBJ2-7, with TRBD2 as a possible D gene (6 bases). CDR3 size: 15 residues. The V end was cut by 4 bases, the J end by 2 bases, with 16 bases between. CDR1 and CDR2 (germline): SGHDT, YYEEEE. The CDR3 DNA sequence: TGTGCCAGCAGCCCCGGCGGGGTCCACCCCTACGAGCAGTACTTC. Its translation: CASSPGGVHPYEQYF.

A few counts support this clone. At the DNA level, this CDR3 is encoded by other sequences in the same sample as well. This chain connects TRBV29-1 to TRBJ1-5, with unresolved D. The CDR3 is made up of 12 amino acids. Trimming took off 7 bases at V and 0 bases at J, with 7 bases between the two ends. CDR1 is SQVTM, CDR2 ANQGSEA, per germline. This chain's CDR3 is CSARYSNQPQHF. CDR3 nucleotides: TGCAGCGCCCGATATAGCAATCAGCCCCAGCATTTT.

V usage is TRBV5-6 and J usage is TRBJ2-1; 15 nucleotides agree with TRBD2. V lost 2 bases, J lost 7 bases, and 7 bases stayed unmatched. This CDR3 comprises 17 residues. Germline V gives CDR1 SGHDT, CDR2 YYEEEE. CDR3 in DNA: TGTGCCAGCAGCTTTTCAGGACTAGCGGGAGGGCCTAATGAGCAGTTCTTC. Protein sequence: CASSFSGLAGGPNEQFF.

The rearrangement uses TRBV4-2 and TRBJ2-3; 9 bases fit TRBD2. V lost 3 bases, J lost 6 bases, and 16 bases stayed unmatched. The CDR3 length is 18 residues. Germline values: CDR1 LGHNA, CDR2 YNFKEQ. The CDR3 DNA sequence: TGTGCCAGCAGCCACGAACGGGGCGGGAGGGCCCAGCGGGATACGCAGTATTTT. This gives the protein CASSHERGGRAQRDTQYF.

With respect to this clone: The identical CDR3 is also encoded by other nucleotide sequences in the sample. The chain combines TRBV30 with TRBJ2-7, with TRBD1 matching 7 bases. J was trimmed by 4 bases and V by 1 base; bases with no gene match: 4. The CDR3 consists of 13 residues. Germline CDR1 GTSNPN, CDR2 SVGIG (reference sequence). The CDR3 sequence: CAWSGQGGYEQYF. CDR3 nucleotides: TGTGCCTGGAGTGGACAGGGCGGGTACGAGCAGTACTTC.

This clone was recorded once. V and J are TRBV27 and TRBJ2-3, with D perhaps matching TRBD1 (6 bases). The CDR3 contains 15 residues. Germline CDR1 MNHEY, CDR2 SMNVEV (reference sequence). Trimming left V 6 bases short and J 1 base short, with 14 bases between. The CDR3 DNA follows: TGTGCCAGCAGAAATGCAGGGGACCGCACAGATACGCAGTATTTT. It specifies CASRNAGDRTDTQYF.

This clone was seen more than once but under ten times. The chain combines TRBV9 with TRBJ1-2; D possibly corresponds to TRBD1 (5 bases). Looked up from germline, CDR1 is SGDLS and CDR2 is YYNGEE. Between the trimmed V and J ends, which lost 4 bases and 9 bases, there was a span of 13 bases. This CDR3 contains 12 residues. The CDR3 DNA sequence: TGTGCCAGCAGCCCCCGGGGGGAGAGCTACACCTTC. It translates to CASSPRGESYTF.

The rearrangement joins TRBV30 to TRBJ1-5; TRBD1 agrees at 10 bases. V shed 3 bases, J shed 6 bases, and the junction held 5 bases outside the gene matches. Germline CDR1 GTSNPN, CDR2 SVGIG (reference sequence). This CDR3 is 14 amino acids long. CDR3: CAWSWDRGAQPQHF. CDR3 in DNA: TGTGCCTGGAGCTGGGACAGGGGCGCTCAGCCCCAGCATTTT.

This rearrangement joins TRBV25-1 to TRBJ2-1; 10 bases are shared with TRBD2. Germline values: CDR1 MGHDK, CDR2 SYGVNS. Unmatched junction bases numbered 5, after V lost 2 bases and J lost 4 bases. The CDR3 covers 16 residues. The CDR3 DNA is TGTGCCAGCAGTGAAGGAAATAGCGGGGGGTACAATGAGCAGTTCTTC. Its protein product is CASSEGNSGGYNEQFF.

The chain uses TRBV4-1 and TRBJ2-1, with D uncertain. The germline V gene encodes CDR1 MGHRA and CDR2 YSYEKL. The CDR3 has 15 amino acids. The V and J ends lost 4 bases and 5 bases respectively, with 15 bases between them. The CDR3 is CASSLTRLWDNEQFF. The CDR3 DNA sequence: TGCGCCAGCAGCCTTACGCGTCTTTGGGACAATGAGCAGTTCTTC.

This clone was seen only a few times. This chain links TRBV7-9 with TRBJ1-1; D possibly corresponds to TRBD1 (6 bases). Germline assignment: CDR1 SEHNR and CDR2 FQNEAQ (reference sequence). The CDR3 extends over 14 amino acids. V was shortened by 3 bases and J by 6 bases, with 14 bases between the two germline ends. The CDR3 reads CASSLGGRNAEAFF. DNA for the CDR3: TGTGCCAGCAGCTTGGGGGGGCGAAACGCTGAAGCTTTCTTT.

The CDR3 here is CASTSGFPSRTEAFF. The CDR3 DNA is TGTGCCAGCACTTCCGGGTTCCCCTCCAGGACTGAAGCTTTCTTT. The rearrangement uses TRBV28 and TRBJ1-1, with D hard to call. V was cut by 7 bases and J by 5 bases, with 20 bases left in between. CDR1 MDHEN and CDR2 SYDVKM come from the germline V gene. The CDR3 consists of 15 residues.

This clone was recorded a few times. The chain carries TRBV4-2 and TRBJ2-1; 15 bases line up with TRBD2. The CDR3 consists of 17 residues. CDR1 is LGHNA and CDR2 is YNFKEQ in the germline V gene. The trim removed 3 bases at V and 8 bases at J, leaving 8 bases unmatched. CDR3 sequence (DNA): TGTGCCAGCAGCCAGGCCCGGACTAGCGGGGGGGCCTATGAGCAGTTCTTC. Translating gives CASSQARTSGGAYEQFF.

This clone was observed a few times. V usage is TRBV6-5 and J usage is TRBJ2-7; possible D gene TRBD1, 6 bases. The V gene lost 7 bases and the J gene lost 2 bases, with 15 bases spanning the gap. This CDR3 has 14 amino acids. CDR1 and CDR2 (germline): MNHEY, SVGAGI. CDR3 protein: CASNPPGHPYEQYF. The CDR3 coding sequence is TGTGCCAGCAACCCTCCGGGACACCCCTACGAGCAGTACTTC.

The rearrangement uses TRBV29-1 and TRBJ2-2; TRBD1 might be the D (7 bases). In germline, CDR1 is SQVTM, CDR2 ANQGSEA. V was trimmed by 7 bases and J by 0 bases, leaving 15 bases between them. This CDR3 comprises 15 residues. The CDR3 DNA reads TGCAGCGCTAACGGGGGACAGTCGAACACCGGGGAGCTGTTTTTT. It codes for CSANGGQSNTGELFF.

Comments on this clone: This may come from a read error, since a much larger clone is one base off. This sequence joins TRBV18 and TRBJ2-5; D is undetermined. V was clipped by 7 bases and J by 5 bases, with 2 bases between them. This CDR3 contains 9 residues. CDR1 and CDR2 from the germline V gene are KGHSH and LQKENI. CDR3 coding DNA: TGTGCCAGCTGGGAGACCCAGTACTTC. It translates to CASWETQYF.

The chain is built from TRBV29-1 and TRBJ2-5, with 13 bases matching TRBD2. The closer fit of TRBJ2-7 to the DNA end suggests the J call may be wrong. The CDR3 totals 14 residues. The V gene's germline CDR1 is SQVTM and CDR2 ANQGSEA. The CDR3 region is CSVERTSGSIEQYF. For the CDR3, the DNA is TGCAGCGTTGAAAGGACTAGCGGGAGTATCGAGCAGTACTTC.

The rearrangement links TRBV5-1 to TRBJ2-2, with a weak D call TRBD1 (5 bases). Looked up from germline, CDR1 is SGHRS and CDR2 is YFSETQ. V dropped 0 bases and J dropped 4 bases, with 10 bases sitting between them. The CDR3 totals 15 residues. CDR3 DNA: TGCGCCAGCAGCTTGGTAGGGGCCGGCACCGGGGAGCTGTTTTTT. Protein sequence: CASSLVGAGTGELFF.

This clone was picked up one time. The V call is TRBV5-1, the J call TRBJ1-5; weak D call: TRBD1 (5 bases). Trimming took off 4 bases at V and 0 bases at J, with 14 bases between the two ends. Germline loops: CDR1 SGHRS, CDR2 YFSETQ. The CDR3 contains 16 residues. The CDR3 bases are TGCGCCAGCAGCGCAAGGGGACTCAATAGCAATCAGCCCCAGCATTTT. Amino acids: CASSARGLNSNQPQHF. The entire variable domain, with the rest obtained from reference TRBV5-1 and TRBJ1-5, is as follows: KAGVTQTPRYLIKTRGQQVTLSCSPISGHRSVSWYQQTPGQGLQFLFEYFSETQRNKGNFPGRFSGRQFSNSRSEMNVSTLELGDSALYLCASSARGLNSNQPQHFGDGTRLSIL.